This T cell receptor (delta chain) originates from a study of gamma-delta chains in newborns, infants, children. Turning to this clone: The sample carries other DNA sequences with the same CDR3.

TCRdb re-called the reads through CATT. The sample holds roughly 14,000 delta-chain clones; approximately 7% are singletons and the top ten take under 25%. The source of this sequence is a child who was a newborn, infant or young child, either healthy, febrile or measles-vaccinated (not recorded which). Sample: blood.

The CDR3 spells CACDTGGFLSSWDTRQMFF. The DNA of the CDR3 is TGTGCCTGTGACACCGGGGGATTTCTAAGCTCCTGGGACACCCGACAGATGTTTTTC. V gene TRDV2 combines with J gene TRDJ3, with 7 bases lining up with TRDD3. CDR1 GEAIGNYY and CDR2 EKD come from the germline V gene. The CDR3 length is 19 residues. V was clipped by 0 bases and J by 0 bases; unmatched bases: 7.